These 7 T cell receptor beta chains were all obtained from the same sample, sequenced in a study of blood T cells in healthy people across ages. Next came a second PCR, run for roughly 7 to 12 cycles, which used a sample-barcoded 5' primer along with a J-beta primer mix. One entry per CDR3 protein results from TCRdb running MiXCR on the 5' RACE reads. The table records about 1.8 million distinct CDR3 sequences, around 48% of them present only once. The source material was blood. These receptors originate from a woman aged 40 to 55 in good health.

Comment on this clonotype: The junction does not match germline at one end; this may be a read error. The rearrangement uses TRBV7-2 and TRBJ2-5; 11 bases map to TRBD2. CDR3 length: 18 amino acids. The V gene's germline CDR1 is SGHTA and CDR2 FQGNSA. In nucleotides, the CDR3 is TGTGTCAGCAGCTTAATCGCAACTAGCGGGGGTTCTCAAGAGACCCAGTACTTC. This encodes CVSSLIATSGGSQETQYF.

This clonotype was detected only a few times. The CDR3 sequence: CASSLSGGGLLDNEQFF. CDR3 nucleotides: TGTGCCAGCAGTTTATCTGGCGGGGGCCTACTCGACAATGAGCAGTTCTTC. The chain couples TRBV27 to TRBJ2-1; a possible D gene is TRBD2 (7 bases). V lost 0 bases to trimming and J lost 5 bases, with 17 bases between them. Per germline, CDR1 MNHEY and CDR2 SMNVEV (reference sequence). The CDR3 consists of 17 residues.

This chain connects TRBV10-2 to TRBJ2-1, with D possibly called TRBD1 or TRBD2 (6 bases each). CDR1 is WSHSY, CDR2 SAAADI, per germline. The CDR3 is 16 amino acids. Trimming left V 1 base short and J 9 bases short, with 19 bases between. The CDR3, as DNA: TGCGCCAGCAGTGAGTGGAACCCGGCCAAGGGGGGTGAGCAGTTCTTC. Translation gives CASSEWNPAKGGEQFF.

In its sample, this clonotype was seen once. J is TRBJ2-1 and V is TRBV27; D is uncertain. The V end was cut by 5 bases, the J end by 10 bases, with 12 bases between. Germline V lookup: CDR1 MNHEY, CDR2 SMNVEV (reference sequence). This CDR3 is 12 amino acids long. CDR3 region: CASSDLIGEQFF. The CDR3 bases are TGTGCCAGCAGTGACCTGATTGGGGAGCAGTTCTTC.

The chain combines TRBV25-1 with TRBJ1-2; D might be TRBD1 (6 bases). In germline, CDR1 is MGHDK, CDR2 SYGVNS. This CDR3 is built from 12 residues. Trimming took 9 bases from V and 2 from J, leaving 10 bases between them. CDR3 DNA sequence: TGTGCCAGAAACAGGGAAAACTATGGCTACACCTTC. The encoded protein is CARNRENYGYTF.

This CDR3 reads CASSPLPGVNEQFF. The CDR3, as DNA: TGTGCCAGCAGCCCCCTGCCGGGGGTCAATGAGCAGTTCTTC. This chain connects TRBV6-6 to TRBJ2-1, with TRBD2 as a possible D gene (6 bases). Trimming removed 6 bases from V and 6 bases from J, with 15 bases in between. The germline gives CDR1 MNHNY, CDR2 SVGAGI (reference sequence). The CDR3 loop spans 14 amino acids.

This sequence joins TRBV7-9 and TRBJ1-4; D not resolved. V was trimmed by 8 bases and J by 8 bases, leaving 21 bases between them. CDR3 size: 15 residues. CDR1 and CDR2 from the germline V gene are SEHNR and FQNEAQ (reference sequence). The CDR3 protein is CASSSSSLAREKLFF. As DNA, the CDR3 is TGTGCCAGCTCTTCTAGTAGCCTGGCCAGGGAAAAACTGTTTTTT.